This TCR beta chain was recovered during a study of blood T cell repertoires in COVID-19 (dated by TCRdb to 2020 to 2022). With regard to the full study: Samples from collaborators originated in the United States, Italy and Spain and spanned both the acute and convalescent phases of COVID-19. The prospective study material was composed of cDNA or gDNA derived from T cells, B-cell-depleted T cells, or PBMCs. Deeply sampled blood TCRbeta repertoires from subjects exposed to, actively infected with, or recovered from COVID-19 were included in the dataset. The repertoires were released in a freely available public database meant as a resource for research on the immune response to SARS-CoV-2. Samples were obtained from the ongoing ImmuneRACE study (first 160 participants) and from about 1,300 subjects provided by 6 global collaborators. A de-identified subject ID, COVID-19 status, age in years and sex were almost always included in the sample metadata. HLA class I and class II types, where available, came from metadata supplied by the sample provider rather than from assay-based typing. What the authors observed across the whole study: Clinical and demographic metadata were provided uncurated, with the amount varying by source and participant.

With regard to this clone: Its cognate antigen has yet to be identified. The input lacks base qualities; no much larger clone sits a single base away.

The immunoSEQ Assay, a bias-controlled multiplex PCR, was used to amplify TCRbeta CDR3 regions from genomic DNA. As for the original processing: Nucleated cell counts per sample were estimated from amplification of reference gene primers within the assay. Sequence reads were collapsed and filtered to measure the absolute abundance of every unique TCRbeta CDR3 rearrangement. Productive Simpson clonality was computed per sample as the square root of Simpson's diversity index over productive rearrangements. The clones in this table, taken by TCRdb from immuneACCESS, are in-frame only. Not every clone is retained; where verified, under half of the shortfall comes from an unresolved V gene, and the cause of the rest is unknown. V and J calls plus clone size are reproduced from that table; the DNA served to infer D and trimming. The table for this sample lists about 300,000 clones; approximately 89% of them were counted only once. Of the sample, 2.9% falls within the top ten clones.

Including the terminal cysteine and phenylalanine, the CDR3 comprises 15 residues. Of the read, only the CDR3 DNA is kept; its 45 bases are in frame from base 1. CDR1 and CDR2 are drawn from the germline V gene: SGHTA, FQGNSA. V is pared back by 5 bases and J by 8 bases, with 21 bases lying between the germline termini. Participants in the prospective study were enrolled through a virtual design, were aged about 18 to 89 years, and lived in fewer than 30 United States geographic areas. To assign participants to cohorts, the prospective study relied on clinical history that participants themselves reported in a screening survey and a study questionnaire. A participant counted as exposed if, within 2 weeks of entering the study, that participant had been in contact with someone who had a PCR-confirmed or clinician-diagnosed COVID-19 case. Each participant in the prospective study had whole blood, serum and a nasopharyngeal or oropharyngeal swab collected by mobile phlebotomists. Over an approximately 2-month period, participants in the prospective study had the option of providing additional blood draws and questionnaires. Prospective study blood samples were shipped either frozen or at room temperature before DNA extraction.

The sequence was obtained from a woman aged 50 to 65 who had been exposed to COVID-19. Recombination joined TRBV7-2 with TRBJ1-1, with TRBD1 perhaps the D gene, on 5 matching bases. Source material: PBMCs or T cells enriched from blood (not recorded which). The CDR3 sequence is CASSTRVASSSEAFF. In nucleotides, the sequence is TGTGCCAGCAGCACCAGGGTCGCAAGTTCGTCGGAAGCTTTCTTT.